A selection of T cell receptor beta chains follows, all from one sample in a study of prognosis after radiotherapy for stage I lung cancer. MiXCR was run by TCRdb on the multiplex PCR reads, yielding one entry per CDR3 protein. This table has fewer than 30,000 distinct CDR3 sequences, around 46% appearing once. The source material was PBMCs, sampled before or after stereotactic body radiation therapy (not recorded which). The receptors come from a donor of 50 years or more with non-small cell lung cancer. Each CDR3 is given without its conserved first and last residue. Fields, in order: CDR3 protein, J gene, V gene.

ASTFISLTGNYGYT TRBJ1-2 TRBV7-3
ASGASTGPQSQH TRBJ1-5 TRBV3-1
ASELAGGTYEQY TRBJ2-7 TRBV2
ASSLAYRAFYGYT TRBJ1-2 TRBV7-9
ARITPQNTEAF TRBJ1-1 TRBV6-1
ASSFTTSGRAGGELF TRBJ2-2 TRBV5-1
SAPRLADPKNIQY TRBJ2-4 TRBV20-1
ASSFETLAKNIQY TRBJ2-4 TRBV11-3
ASSIGGTSGRNSYNEQF TRBJ2-1 TRBV19
ANSLYSGEQF TRBJ2-1 TRBV7-3
ASSWDSLNTEAF TRBJ1-1 TRBV5-5
ASSGGPRGWLEQY TRBJ2-7 TRBV6-1
SASSLISNQPQH TRBJ1-5 TRBV20-1
ASSPWTSGRSYNEQF TRBJ2-1 TRBV19
VSSESRDRNNSPLH TRBJ1-6 TRBV25-1
ASGQGSGNTEAF TRBJ1-1 TRBV5-1
ASSIRRGVNTGELF TRBJ2-2 TRBV19
ASSSPGEGIYEQF TRBJ2-1 TRBV5-5
ASSLRGETGELF TRBJ2-2 TRBV12-3/TRBV12-4
ASRPDRSSEQY TRBJ2-7 TRBV6-1
ASGLEGFTDTQY TRBJ2-3 TRBV12-5
ASRMTGRYYQY TRBJ2-7 TRBV6-1
ASSLVGLAGGAGDTQY TRBJ2-3 TRBV7-6
ASSLDSGGIYEQY TRBJ2-7 TRBV5-1
ASSPDRVGTEAF TRBJ1-1 TRBV18
SVPGPTTDTQY TRBJ2-3 TRBV29-1
ASSSRGFGANEKLS TRBJ1-4 TRBV5-4
ASSPGRGGSNTGELF TRBJ2-2 TRBV3-1
SASDRGHPGELF TRBJ2-2 TRBV20-1
ASRGFQGPPGREDRGAV TRBJ2-2 TRBV7-2
AARTTRLSGGTDTQY TRBJ2-3 TRBV15
AINRQQNTEAF TRBJ1-1 TRBV10-3
ATRTTRLSGGTDTQY TRBJ2-3 TRBV15
ASSLIGTSGSGKETQY TRBJ2-5 TRBV5-6
ASSQIGSSGNTIY TRBJ1-3 TRBV4-2
ASSLEGGTGGRYT TRBJ1-2 TRBV12-3/TRBV12-4
ASSTTGDYEQY TRBJ2-7 TRBV5-1
ASSSTLYEQY TRBJ2-7 TRBV28
ASSRVLAWGSVELF TRBJ2-2 TRBV2
ASSFRGTGDTGELF TRBJ2-2 TRBV7-3